This is a list of T cell receptor beta chains from one sample in a study of T cells in Graves' hyperthyroidism and ophthalmopathy. One entry per CDR3 protein, called by TCRdb with MiXCR from the multiplex PCR reads. This sample has more than 600,000 distinct CDR3 sequences, with about 15% found just once. Sequences were obtained from blood. All receptors derive from a man aged 18 to 35 with Graves' hyperthyroidism. The CDR3 runs from the conserved cysteine through the conserved F or W. The order of the fields is CDR3 DNA, CDR3 protein, CDR3 length, D gene, J gene, clone size, V gene. A D gene is named only where the DNA matches it firmly. Clone size is not always given. Where it is, it says once, few, many or a class for expanded clones.

CDR3nt: TGTGCCTGGAGTTCGTTAGCGGGAGCTCCCCACTACGAGCAGTACTTC
CDR3aa: CAWSSLAGAPHYEQYF
len: 16
d_gene: TRBD2
j_gene: TRBJ2-7
abundance: NA
v_gene: TRBV30

CDR3nt: TGTGCCAGCAGCGTAGGAGCGGTAAACTACAATGAGCAGTTCTTC
CDR3aa: CASSVGAVNYNEQFF
len: 15
d_gene: NA
j_gene: TRBJ2-1
abundance: NA
v_gene: TRBV9

CDR3nt: TGTGCCAGCAGCTCCTTGACACTTTCCTACGAGCAGTACTTC
CDR3aa: CASSSLTLSYEQYF
len: 14
d_gene: NA
j_gene: TRBJ2-7
abundance: NA
v_gene: TRBV7-9

CDR3nt: TGTGCCATCAGGGGGACTAGCGGGGTCCAAGAGACCCAGTACTTC
CDR3aa: CAIRGTSGVQETQYF
len: 15
d_gene: TRBD2
j_gene: TRBJ2-5
abundance: many
v_gene: TRBV10-3

CDR3nt: TGTGCCACCAGCAGAGACGAGAGGTTGACAGATACGCAGTATTTT
CDR3aa: CATSRDERLTDTQYF
len: 15
d_gene: NA
j_gene: TRBJ2-3
abundance: NA
v_gene: TRBV15

CDR3nt: TGTGCCAGCAGCTTAGGGAGGCTCCATGGAGAGCAGTACTTC
CDR3aa: CASSLGRLHGEQYF
len: 14
d_gene: NA
j_gene: TRBJ2-7
abundance: NA
v_gene: TRBV7-8

CDR3nt: TGTGCCAGCAGTTTCCCCGGGACAGGGGGTTCAGGCGAAAAACTGTTTTTT
CDR3aa: CASSFPGTGGSGEKLFF
len: 17
d_gene: TRBD1
j_gene: TRBJ1-4
abundance: many
v_gene: TRBV28

CDR3nt: TGCAGTGCGTGGGGCGGGAGTGGATCAGATACGCAGTATTTT
CDR3aa: CSAWGGSGSDTQYF
len: 14
d_gene: TRBD2
j_gene: TRBJ2-3
abundance: NA
v_gene: TRBV20-1

CDR3nt: TGTGCCAGCAGTGAAAGCAATCAGCCCCAGCATTTT
CDR3aa: CASSESNQPQHF
len: 12
d_gene: NA
j_gene: TRBJ1-5
abundance: many
v_gene: TRBV2

CDR3nt: TGTGCCAGTAGTATACCCCGGGACAGATCCAATGAGCAGTTCTTC
CDR3aa: CASSIPRDRSNEQFF
len: 15
d_gene: TRBD1
j_gene: TRBJ2-1
abundance: many
v_gene: TRBV19

CDR3nt: TGTGCCATCAAGGGGACAGGGCCCTACGAGCAGTACTTC
CDR3aa: CAIKGTGPYEQYF
len: 13
d_gene: TRBD1
j_gene: TRBJ2-7
abundance: NA
v_gene: TRBV10-3

CDR3nt: TGTGCCAGCCTTCCGGAGAGTCGGGGGACCCAGTACTTC
CDR3aa: CASLPESRGTQYF
len: 13
d_gene: NA
j_gene: TRBJ2-5
abundance: many
v_gene: TRBV12-3/TRBV12-4

CDR3nt: TGCGCCAGCAGCTTGGACCCAGGCACAGATACGCAGTATTTT
CDR3aa: CASSLDPGTDTQYF
len: 14
d_gene: NA
j_gene: TRBJ2-3
abundance: many
v_gene: TRBV5-1

CDR3nt: TGTGCCAGCAGTGAACAGGAGGGTTACGAGCAGTACTTC
CDR3aa: CASSEQEGYEQYF
len: 13
d_gene: NA
j_gene: TRBJ2-7
abundance: many
v_gene: TRBV2

CDR3nt: TGTGCCAGCAGTCTGCCCCAGGGGGCTCAGGAGACCCAGTACTTC
CDR3aa: CASSLPQGAQETQYF
len: 15
d_gene: TRBD1
j_gene: TRBJ2-5
abundance: few
v_gene: TRBV28

CDR3nt: TGTGCCAGCAGAGGGCCTGGTGGAGGGCTCCACTATGGCTACACCTTC
CDR3aa: CASRGPGGGLHYGYTF
len: 16
d_gene: NA
j_gene: TRBJ1-2
abundance: NA
v_gene: TRBV6-1

CDR3nt: TGTGCCAGCAGCCACGGGGGGCAGGCCAACGTCCTGACTTTC
CDR3aa: CASSHGGQANVLTF
len: 14
d_gene: NA
j_gene: TRBJ2-6
abundance: NA
v_gene: TRBV27

CDR3nt: TGCAGTGCTAGGGGGGGGGGCAGGATTAACTATGGCTACACCTTC
CDR3aa: CSARGGGRINYGYTF
len: 15
d_gene: NA
j_gene: TRBJ1-2
abundance: many
v_gene: TRBV20-1

CDR3nt: TGTGCCAGCACGGCGGGCCAAGAGACCCAGTACTTC
CDR3aa: CASTAGQETQYF
len: 12
d_gene: NA
j_gene: TRBJ2-5
abundance: few
v_gene: TRBV6-1

CDR3nt: TGTGCCAGCACTATTCAGGGCGGCGGGGAGCTGTTTTTT
CDR3aa: CASTIQGGGELFF
len: 13
d_gene: NA
j_gene: TRBJ2-2
abundance: NA
v_gene: TRBV6-1

CDR3nt: TGTGCCAGCAGCCCGCCATCGGGGGGTTACGAGCAGTACTTC
CDR3aa: CASSPPSGGYEQYF
len: 14
d_gene: TRBD2
j_gene: TRBJ2-7
abundance: NA
v_gene: TRBV9

CDR3nt: TGTGCCAGCAGTGAGATGAGGTTTACCTACGAGCAGTACTTC
CDR3aa: CASSEMRFTYEQYF
len: 14
d_gene: NA
j_gene: TRBJ2-7
abundance: many
v_gene: TRBV6-1

CDR3nt: TGTGCCAGCAGCTTACTAGGTCGAGACACCGGGGAGCTGTTTTTT
CDR3aa: CASSLLGRDTGELFF
len: 15
d_gene: NA
j_gene: TRBJ2-2
abundance: few
v_gene: TRBV11-3

CDR3nt: TGTGCCAGCAGCTTAGCGCCGGCAACTCTATACAATGAGCAGTTCTTC
CDR3aa: CASSLAPATLYNEQFF
len: 16
d_gene: NA
j_gene: TRBJ2-1
abundance: few
v_gene: TRBV7-9

CDR3nt: TGTGCCACCAGTGATTTGGCTTCCAATGAGCAGTTCTTC
CDR3aa: CATSDLASNEQFF
len: 13
d_gene: NA
j_gene: TRBJ2-1
abundance: NA
v_gene: TRBV24-1

CDR3nt: TGTGCCAGCAGTGAGAGCTCTGGGGCCAACGTCCTGACTTTC
CDR3aa: CASSESSGANVLTF
len: 14
d_gene: NA
j_gene: TRBJ2-6
abundance: many
v_gene: TRBV2

CDR3nt: TGTGCCAGCAGATACGGGACTAGCGCTAACGAGCAGTACTTC
CDR3aa: CASRYGTSANEQYF
len: 14
d_gene: TRBD2
j_gene: TRBJ2-7
abundance: NA
v_gene: TRBV6-1

CDR3nt: TGTGCCAGCAGTGGACCGATCACCGGGGAGCTGTTTTTT
CDR3aa: CASSGPITGELFF
len: 13
d_gene: NA
j_gene: TRBJ2-2
abundance: NA
v_gene: TRBV6-1

CDR3nt: TGTGCCATCAGGCAGGGGGCTGGGGCCAACGTCCTGACTTTC
CDR3aa: CAIRQGAGANVLTF
len: 14
d_gene: TRBD1
j_gene: TRBJ2-6
abundance: NA
v_gene: TRBV10-3

CDR3nt: TGTGCCAGCTCCCGCTGGACTAGCGGGAATGAGCAGTTCTTC
CDR3aa: CASSRWTSGNEQFF
len: 14
d_gene: TRBD2
j_gene: TRBJ2-1
abundance: NA
v_gene: TRBV18

CDR3nt: TGTGCCAGCAGTTTACGGGGATGGATGAACACTGAAGCTTTCTTT
CDR3aa: CASSLRGWMNTEAFF
len: 15
d_gene: NA
j_gene: TRBJ1-1
abundance: many
v_gene: TRBV12-3/TRBV12-4

CDR3nt: TGTGCCAGCAGTCTACAGGGGGGCTACGAGCAGTACTTC
CDR3aa: CASSLQGGYEQYF
len: 13
d_gene: TRBD1
j_gene: TRBJ2-7
abundance: many
v_gene: TRBV28

CDR3nt: TGCAGTGCGAGGCCGGGCGGATTCTCCTACAATGAGCAGTTCTTC
CDR3aa: CSARPGGFSYNEQFF
len: 15
d_gene: NA
j_gene: TRBJ2-1
abundance: NA
v_gene: TRBV20-1

CDR3nt: TGTGCCAGTAGTATCGTGACAGGGGGCATTAATGAGCAGTTCTTC
CDR3aa: CASSIVTGGINEQFF
len: 15
d_gene: TRBD1
j_gene: TRBJ2-1
abundance: NA
v_gene: TRBV19

CDR3nt: TGTGCCAGCATCCAAGGGGCCTTTGAAAACATTCAGTACTTC
CDR3aa: CASIQGAFENIQYF
len: 14
d_gene: NA
j_gene: TRBJ2-4
abundance: many
v_gene: TRBV2

CDR3nt: TGTGCCAGCAGTCCCACTTCGCAGGGGGCTCGGGAGACCCAGTACTTC
CDR3aa: CASSPTSQGARETQYF
len: 16
d_gene: TRBD1
j_gene: TRBJ2-5
abundance: many
v_gene: TRBV28

CDR3nt: TGTGCCATCAGTGAGCCAAGAAGGACGATCGGCTCTGGAAACACCATATATTTT
CDR3aa: CAISEPRRTIGSGNTIYF
len: 18
d_gene: NA
j_gene: TRBJ1-3
abundance: many
v_gene: TRBV10-3

CDR3nt: TGTGCCAGCAGCTGGACCCTCTGGGCAGGGGGAACGAACACTGAAGCTTTCTTT
CDR3aa: CASSWTLWAGGTNTEAFF
len: 18
d_gene: TRBD1
j_gene: TRBJ1-1
abundance: many
v_gene: TRBV28

CDR3nt: TGCAGTCCGAAGCGGGGACCTCGGCACGAGCAGTACTTC
CDR3aa: CSPKRGPRHEQYF
len: 13
d_gene: TRBD2
j_gene: TRBJ2-7
abundance: many
v_gene: TRBV20-1

CDR3nt: TGTGCCAGCAGTGAGGCCTCTGGGGCCAACGTCCTGACTTTC
CDR3aa: CASSEASGANVLTF
len: 14
d_gene: NA
j_gene: TRBJ2-6
abundance: many
v_gene: TRBV6-1

CDR3nt: TGTGCCAGTAATAGCGGGAGGGCCGGGGAGCTGTTTTTT
CDR3aa: CASNSGRAGELFF
len: 13
d_gene: TRBD2
j_gene: TRBJ2-2
abundance: NA
v_gene: TRBV19

CDR3nt: TGTGCCAGCTCCCCACGGCTAGCCTACAATGAGCAGTTCTTC
CDR3aa: CASSPRLAYNEQFF
len: 14
d_gene: NA
j_gene: TRBJ2-1
abundance: many
v_gene: TRBV2

CDR3nt: TGTGCCAGCAGCCAGGGTCGTGGGGGTACAGTTTCTGAAGCTTTCTTT
CDR3aa: CASSQGRGGTVSEAFF
len: 16
d_gene: NA
j_gene: TRBJ1-1
abundance: many
v_gene: TRBV3-1

CDR3nt: TGTGCCAGCAGCCGTTCTTGGGCAAGCTCCTACGAGCAGTACTTC
CDR3aa: CASSRSWASSYEQYF
len: 15
d_gene: NA
j_gene: TRBJ2-7
abundance: few
v_gene: TRBV9

CDR3nt: TGTGCCAGCACCCGATTCCGACAGGGGGGAGTTCATGGCTACACCTTC
CDR3aa: CASTRFRQGGVHGYTF
len: 16
d_gene: TRBD1
j_gene: TRBJ1-2
abundance: many
v_gene: TRBV2

CDR3nt: TGCGCCAGCAGCCAAGAGGTAGTCGCAGCGGGCGGTGAGCAGTTCTTC
CDR3aa: CASSQEVVAAGGEQFF
len: 16
d_gene: NA
j_gene: TRBJ2-1
abundance: many
v_gene: TRBV4-1

CDR3nt: TGCAGTGCTGTCCCCCGGGGCCCAGACGTCCACGAGCAGTACTTC
CDR3aa: CSAVPRGPDVHEQYF
len: 15
d_gene: NA
j_gene: TRBJ2-7
abundance: many
v_gene: TRBV20-1

CDR3nt: TGTGCCAGCAGCTTAAATGGAGTAGACGAGACCCAGTACTTC
CDR3aa: CASSLNGVDETQYF
len: 14
d_gene: NA
j_gene: TRBJ2-5
abundance: many
v_gene: TRBV7-3

CDR3nt: TGTGCCAGCAGAGAGACTAGCGGGAGACAAGAGACCCAGTACTTC
CDR3aa: CASRETSGRQETQYF
len: 15
d_gene: TRBD2
j_gene: TRBJ2-5
abundance: many
v_gene: TRBV28

CDR3nt: TGTGCCAGCAGGACCGGGACGGACTACAATGAGCAGTTCTTC
CDR3aa: CASRTGTDYNEQFF
len: 14
d_gene: NA
j_gene: TRBJ2-1
abundance: many
v_gene: TRBV2

CDR3nt: TGTGCCAGCAGTTTAAAGGGAGAGTTCTACAATGAGCAGTTCTTC
CDR3aa: CASSLKGEFYNEQFF
len: 15
d_gene: NA
j_gene: TRBJ2-1
abundance: NA
v_gene: TRBV27

CDR3nt: TGTGCCAGCAGTCTACTTCGGGGGCGGGGAGCTTTCTTT
CDR3aa: CASSLLRGRGAFF
len: 13
d_gene: NA
j_gene: TRBJ1-1
abundance: NA
v_gene: TRBV6-1

CDR3nt: TGTGCCAGTTTGGGCCACCCCTCCTACAATGAGCAGTTCTTC
CDR3aa: CASLGHPSYNEQFF
len: 14
d_gene: NA
j_gene: TRBJ2-1
abundance: few
v_gene: TRBV2

CDR3nt: TGCGCCAGCAATCCTATGGGGAGCTCCTACAATGAGCAGTTCTTC
CDR3aa: CASNPMGSSYNEQFF
len: 15
d_gene: NA
j_gene: TRBJ2-1
abundance: many
v_gene: TRBV10-2

CDR3nt: TGTGCCAGCAGCTTGGAGGGGGTAGCCAAAAACATTCAGTGCTTC
CDR3aa: CASSLEGVAKNIQCF
len: 15
d_gene: NA
j_gene: TRBJ2-4
abundance: NA
v_gene: TRBV7-2